Listed below are T cell receptor beta chains from one sample, sequenced in a study of OX40 agonist ivuxolimab in advanced cancers. The data were produced by immunoSEQ multiplex PCR, yet TCRdb's version contains in-frame clones alone and is incomplete. The sample carries around 30,000 clones, about 86% recorded once. Material: CD4+ or CD8+ T cells sorted from blood, obtained in a trial of the OX40 agonist ivuxolimab. These receptors were taken from an adult with an advanced solid tumor such as melanoma, head and neck, liver or kidney cancer. CDR3s include the opening cysteine and the closing phenylalanine or tryptophan. D genes are given only for firm matches. A row's size may be missing; if present it is once, few, many or a size class.

v_gene: TRBV6-5
j_gene: TRBJ2-1
d_gene: TRBD1
abundance: few
CDR3nt: TGTGCCAGCAGTTCCGGGACAGGGCTGATTCTGGAATTCTTC
CDR3aa: CASSSGTGLILEFF

v_gene: TRBV27
j_gene: TRBJ2-7
d_gene: TRBD1
abundance: once
CDR3nt: TGTGCCAGCAGTTTACGGACAGGCCCCTACGAGCAGTACTTC
CDR3aa: CASSLRTGPYEQYF

v_gene: TRBV29-1
j_gene: TRBJ2-7
d_gene: .
abundance: .
CDR3nt: TGCAGCGTTGAAGATAGGGGGGGCGGCTACGAGCAGTACTTC
CDR3aa: CSVEDRGGGYEQYF

v_gene: TRBV28
j_gene: TRBJ1-5
d_gene: .
abundance: .
CDR3nt: TGTGCCAGCAGTTTATTGGGGTCTAGCAATCAGCCCCAGCATTTT
CDR3aa: CASSLLGSSNQPQHF

v_gene: TRBV5-1
j_gene: TRBJ2-5
d_gene: .
abundance: .
CDR3nt: TGCGCCAGCAGCTTGGGGGGGCACGCGACCCAGTACTTC
CDR3aa: CASSLGGHATQYF

v_gene: TRBV5-5
j_gene: TRBJ2-7
d_gene: TRBD1
abundance: .
CDR3nt: TGTGCCAGCAGCCAGACCAGGGGACAGGGGGACGAGCAGTACTTC
CDR3aa: CASSQTRGQGDEQYF

v_gene: TRBV5-4
j_gene: TRBJ2-1
d_gene: .
abundance: .
CDR3nt: TGTGCCAGCAGCCCCCTAAACGGGGATGAGCAGTTCTTC
CDR3aa: CASSPLNGDEQFF

v_gene: TRBV11-3
j_gene: TRBJ2-7
d_gene: .
abundance: once
CDR3nt: TGTGCCAGCAGCTTAGGACGAAGGGGTGAGCAGTACTTC
CDR3aa: CASSLGRRGEQYF

v_gene: TRBV27
j_gene: TRBJ2-5
d_gene: .
abundance: .
CDR3nt: TGTGCCAGCAGCCCTTATCCCCCGGCTCAGTACTTC
CDR3aa: CASSPYPPAQYF

v_gene: TRBV28
j_gene: TRBJ2-7
d_gene: .
abundance: .
CDR3nt: TGTGCCAGCAGTCTATCGTCAGGGTTTGTATACGAGCAGTACTTC
CDR3aa: CASSLSSGFVYEQYF

v_gene: TRBV11-2
j_gene: TRBJ2-2
d_gene: .
abundance: once
CDR3nt: TGTGCCAGCAGCTTAGTCGGTGGCCCCGGGGAGCTGTTTTTT
CDR3aa: CASSLVGGPGELFF

v_gene: TRBV13
j_gene: TRBJ2-1
d_gene: TRBD2
abundance: .
CDR3nt: TGTGCCAGCAGCGCTAGCCCCGGACTAGCGGGAGGGAGCTCCTACAATGAGCAGTTCTTC
CDR3aa: CASSASPGLAGGSSYNEQFF

v_gene: TRBV10-3
j_gene: TRBJ1-1
d_gene: TRBD1
abundance: .
CDR3nt: TGTGCCATCCAGACAGGGCAGAACACTGAAGCTTTCTTT
CDR3aa: CAIQTGQNTEAFF

v_gene: TRBV9
j_gene: TRBJ2-3
d_gene: TRBD2
abundance: .
CDR3nt: TGTGCCAGCAGCGCCTCCGGGACTAGCGGCGATACGCAGTATTTT
CDR3aa: CASSASGTSGDTQYF

v_gene: TRBV28
j_gene: TRBJ2-7
d_gene: .
abundance: .
CDR3nt: TGTGCCAGCAGTCCCGAGATCGGGGGCGAGCAGTACTTC
CDR3aa: CASSPEIGGEQYF

v_gene: TRBV6-1
j_gene: TRBJ2-7
d_gene: .
abundance: .
CDR3nt: TGTGCCAGCCCGCCGGGGCATGGGGGTTCCTACGAGCAGTACTTC
CDR3aa: CASPPGHGGSYEQYF

v_gene: TRBV4-3
j_gene: TRBJ2-1
d_gene: TRBD2
abundance: once
CDR3nt: TGCGCCAGCAGCCAAGACGTTACTAGCGGGAGGGGAAATGAGCAGTTCTTC
CDR3aa: CASSQDVTSGRGNEQFF

v_gene: TRBV27
j_gene: TRBJ1-4
d_gene: .
abundance: .
CDR3nt: TGTGCCAGCAGTTTTCGGGCACCTCCTGAAAAACTGTTTTTT
CDR3aa: CASSFRAPPEKLFF

v_gene: TRBV7-9
j_gene: TRBJ1-1
d_gene: .
abundance: .
CDR3nt: TGTGCCAGCAGCCCCCATGGACGGGGGGAAGCTTTCTTT
CDR3aa: CASSPHGRGEAFF

v_gene: TRBV30
j_gene: TRBJ2-3
d_gene: .
abundance: .
CDR3nt: TGTGCCTGGAGTGTCCTAGCCTCTAGCACAGATACGCAGTATTTT
CDR3aa: CAWSVLASSTDTQYF

v_gene: TRBV27
j_gene: TRBJ2-3
d_gene: .
abundance: .
CDR3nt: TGTGCCAGCAGTTTATCCCGCCCAGATACGCAGTATTTT
CDR3aa: CASSLSRPDTQYF

v_gene: TRBV28
j_gene: TRBJ2-5
d_gene: .
abundance: .
CDR3nt: TGTGCCAGCAGTTTAGTGGCAGGAAACGATCCCCAAAGGGAGACCCAGTACTTC
CDR3aa: CASSLVAGNDPQRETQYF

v_gene: TRBV7-9
j_gene: TRBJ1-2
d_gene: .
abundance: .
CDR3nt: TGTGCCAGCAGCCTTAGTGGGGGCTATGGCTACACCTTC
CDR3aa: CASSLSGGYGYTF

v_gene: TRBV7-9
j_gene: TRBJ2-3
d_gene: .
abundance: .
CDR3nt: TGTGCCAGCAGCCTGGGGACCACCGGGGGCACAGATACGCAGTATTTT
CDR3aa: CASSLGTTGGTDTQYF

v_gene: TRBV18
j_gene: TRBJ2-4
d_gene: .
abundance: .
CDR3nt: TGTGCCAGCTCACCATACGGGGGCGAAAACATTCAGTACTTC
CDR3aa: CASSPYGGENIQYF

v_gene: TRBV19
j_gene: TRBJ1-1
d_gene: .
abundance: .
CDR3nt: TGTGCCAGTAGTCTTGGCCTTCAGAACACTGAAGCTTTCTTT
CDR3aa: CASSLGLQNTEAFF

v_gene: TRBV5-6
j_gene: TRBJ2-7
d_gene: .
abundance: .
CDR3nt: TGTGCCAGCAGCTTGGGAGGCGGGATCTTGGCTCACTTC
CDR3aa: CASSLGGGILAHF

v_gene: TRBV30
j_gene: TRBJ2-5
d_gene: .
abundance: .
CDR3nt: TGTGCCTGGAGTGTACTATTAGATAGGCAAGCCCAGTACTTC
CDR3aa: CAWSVLLDRQAQYF

v_gene: TRBV5-6
j_gene: TRBJ1-1
d_gene: .
abundance: .
CDR3nt: TGTGCCAGCAGCCCCGGGGCGGGACTGAACACTGAAGCTTTCTTT
CDR3aa: CASSPGAGLNTEAFF

v_gene: TRBV28
j_gene: TRBJ2-3
d_gene: .
abundance: .
CDR3nt: TGTGCCAGCAGTTTATATCGGCAAAGCACAGATACGCAGTATTTT
CDR3aa: CASSLYRQSTDTQYF

v_gene: TRBV28
j_gene: TRBJ1-1
d_gene: TRBD1
abundance: .
CDR3nt: TGTGCCAGCAGGGGACAGGGAGGGTACACTGAAGCTTTCTTT
CDR3aa: CASRGQGGYTEAFF

v_gene: TRBV28
j_gene: TRBJ1-5
d_gene: TRBD1
abundance: .
CDR3nt: TGTGCCAGCAGCCCCAGGGGGCGCGGCAATCAGCCCCAGCATTTT
CDR3aa: CASSPRGRGNQPQHF

v_gene: TRBV4-1
j_gene: TRBJ2-7
d_gene: .
abundance: .
CDR3nt: TGCGCCAGCAGCCAAATAGCGGAACCCGGGGACGAGCAGTACTTC
CDR3aa: CASSQIAEPGDEQYF

v_gene: TRBV4-1
j_gene: TRBJ2-7
d_gene: TRBD1
abundance: .
CDR3nt: TGCGCCAGCAGCCAACATACAGGGGGCTGGGAGCAGTACTTC
CDR3aa: CASSQHTGGWEQYF

v_gene: TRBV5-1
j_gene: TRBJ1-1
d_gene: TRBD1
abundance: .
CDR3nt: TGCGCCAGCAGCTATGGGACAGACACTGAAGCTTTCTTT
CDR3aa: CASSYGTDTEAFF

v_gene: TRBV29-1
j_gene: TRBJ2-7
d_gene: TRBD1
abundance: .
CDR3nt: TGCAGCGGCTTGGGACAGCCGTCCTACGAGCAGTACTTC
CDR3aa: CSGLGQPSYEQYF

v_gene: TRBV7-9
j_gene: TRBJ2-7
d_gene: .
abundance: .
CDR3nt: TGTGCCAGCAGCAATAACACCTACGAGCAGTACTTC
CDR3aa: CASSNNTYEQYF

v_gene: TRBV10-2
j_gene: TRBJ1-5
d_gene: .
abundance: .
CDR3nt: TGCGCCAGCAGTGAGATCGCGGCAGATCATAGCAATCAGCCCCAGCATTTT
CDR3aa: CASSEIAADHSNQPQHF

v_gene: TRBV7-3
j_gene: TRBJ2-3
d_gene: TRBD1
abundance: once
CDR3nt: TGTGCCAGCAGTTCGACAGGGGGAAGGACAGATACGCAGTATTTT
CDR3aa: CASSSTGGRTDTQYF

v_gene: TRBV27
j_gene: TRBJ2-1
d_gene: .
abundance: .
CDR3nt: TGTGCCAGCAGTTTATCCTGGGGGAATGAGCAGTTCTTC
CDR3aa: CASSLSWGNEQFF

v_gene: TRBV7-9
j_gene: TRBJ2-1
d_gene: .
abundance: few
CDR3nt: TGTGCCAGCAGCTTAGGTCGGGAGAGAGGGAAGGATGAGCAGTTCTTC
CDR3aa: CASSLGRERGKDEQFF